One sample yielded the 30 T cell receptor beta chains listed below, sequenced in a study of T cells in Graves' hyperthyroidism and ophthalmopathy. TCR beta CDR3 region amplification was performed from RNA transcripts. The HTBI primer set served for first-round RT-PCR of the TCR CDR3. TCRdb recomputed calls from the multiplex PCR reads with MiXCR, one row per CDR3 protein. The sample has over 650,000 distinct CDR3 sequences, about 45% seen once; the top ten hold less than 9%. Sequencing input: peripheral blood or thyroid tissue (not recorded which). Source of these receptors: an adult man with Graves' disease, either hyperthyroidism or ophthalmopathy (not recorded which).

Of note for this clonotype: One end of the junction does not line up with germline, which may come from a read error. This sequence joins TRBV10-3 and TRBJ2-7, with D tentatively TRBD1 (6 bases). CDR1 is ENHRY and CDR2 is SYGVKD in the germline V gene. The CDR3 is 15 amino acids. Here the CDR3 DNA reads TGTGCCAGCAGTGAAGGGGCAGGGGCCCTCTACGAGCAGTACTTC. Encoded protein: CASSEGAGALYEQYF.

This chain connects TRBV29-1 to TRBJ1-5; TRBD1 is a possible D gene (6 bases). Germline CDR1 reads SQVTM; CDR2 reads ANQGSEA. The CDR3 is 14 residues long. The germline V and J ends were trimmed by 8 bases and 3 bases, with 17 bases remaining between them. CDR3 in amino acids: CSSYPGTHNQPQHF. The CDR3, as DNA: TGCAGCAGTTATCCCGGGACACACAATCAGCCCCAGCATTTT.

As to this clonotype: A clone one base away is much larger, so this may be a read error. The V and J genes are TRBV7-8 and TRBJ2-7, with 9 bases matching TRBD2. The V gene's germline CDR1 is SGHVS and CDR2 FQNEAQ. Trimming took 5 bases from V and 3 from J; bases not matched to a gene: 11. CDR3 length: 16 amino acids. The CDR3 nucleotides are TGTGCCAGCAGCCCCGTCGGTAGCGGGGGAGACTACGAGCAGTACTTC. Protein product: CASSPVGSGGDYEQYF.

On this clonotype: This may arise from a read error, as a much more abundant clone is one base away. This sequence joins TRBV7-9 and TRBJ2-5; TRBD2 agrees at 9 bases. Germline V gene data show CDR1 as SEHNR and CDR2 as FQNEAQ (reference sequence). CDR3 size: 15 residues. J gave up 7 bases and V 4 bases, and 10 bases lay outside the gene matches. The CDR3 sequence: CASSSAGTSRPTQYF. The CDR3 DNA reads as TGTGCCAGCAGCTCGGCCGGGACTAGCCGGCCGACCCAGTACTTC.

The chain combines TRBV7-2 with TRBJ2-2; D gene ambiguous. With 3 bases removed from V and 7 bases from J, the gap between germline ends came to 9 bases. The germline V gene has CDR1 SGHTA and CDR2 FQGNSA. This CDR3 spans 13 amino acids. The CDR3 nucleotides are TGTGCCAGCAGCTTGGATGAGTTCGGGGAGCTGTTTTTT. Translated, it gives CASSLDEFGELFF.

The CDR3 coding sequence is TGTGCCAGCAGCGTCCGGGACACGGTTCCTCAGCCCCAGCATTTT. Amino acid sequence: CASSVRDTVPQPQHF. The genes are TRBV7-9 and TRBJ1-5, with D perhaps TRBD1 (6 bases). Trimming removed 5 bases from V and 6 bases from J, with 17 bases in between. The CDR3 extends over 15 amino acids. Looked up from germline, CDR1 is SEHNR and CDR2 is FQNEAQ (reference sequence).

V usage is TRBV7-9 and J usage is TRBJ2-7; 9 bases line up with TRBD2. The germline gives CDR1 SEHNR, CDR2 FQNEAQ (reference sequence). This CDR3 has 16 residues. Losses at the gene ends were 5 bases for V and 0 bases for J; bases not matched to a gene: 8. In DNA, the CDR3 is TGTGCCAGCAGCCCTCTTGCGGGGGGGGGCTCCTACGAGCAGTACTTC. Translating it yields CASSPLAGGGSYEQYF.

The CDR3 region has the DNA TGTGCCAGCAGTTACTCGGGGGGGATAGAGCAGTACTTC. Protein: CASSYSGGIEQYF. The chain recombines TRBV6-1 with TRBJ2-7; 8 bases fit TRBD2. Germline V gives CDR1 MNHNS, CDR2 SASEGT. CDR3 size: 13 residues. V shed 5 bases and J 7 bases; nucleotides not matched to a gene: 7.

Only a few counts were recorded for this clonotype. The genes are TRBV2 and TRBJ1-3; no clear D gene. V was pared by 1 base and J by 4 bases, with 5 bases between. Germline V gene data show CDR1 as SNHLY and CDR2 as FYNNEI. CDR3 length: 13 residues. The CDR3 protein is CASSEVEGNTIYF. DNA of the CDR3: TGTGCCAGCAGTGAAGTGGAAGGAAACACCATATATTTT.

This chain links TRBV20-1 with TRBJ1-1, with D possibly matching TRBD1 (5 bases). The CDR3 length is 13 residues. V lost 0 bases to trimming and J lost 5 bases, with 10 bases between them. Looked up from germline, CDR1 is DFQATT and CDR2 is SNEGSKA (reference sequence). The CDR3 is CSAREVYRTEAFF. The DNA for the CDR3 is TGCAGTGCTAGAGAAGTCTACAGGACTGAAGCTTTCTTT.

This clonotype was observed many times. The V gene is TRBV7-2, the J gene TRBJ1-3; possibly TRBD1 for D (5 bases). Trimming removed 2 bases from V and 0 bases from J, with 11 bases in between. The germline V gene encodes CDR1 SGHTA and CDR2 FQGNSA. CDR3 length equals 16 residues. The CDR3 is CASSLQGRSSGNTIYF. As DNA, the CDR3 is TGTGCCAGCAGCTTACAGGGCAGAAGCTCTGGAAACACCATATATTTT.

In this sample, this clonotype turned up a few times. The chain links TRBV6-6 to TRBJ1-1; D gene uncertain. Trimming took 4 bases from V and 3 from J, leaving 15 bases between them. CDR1 and CDR2 (germline): MNHNY, SVGAGI (reference sequence). The length of the CDR3 is 15 residues. CDR3 amino acids: CASSSGRGVYTEAFF. The DNA of the CDR3 is TGTGCCAGCAGTTCAGGCCGGGGAGTGTACACTGAAGCTTTCTTT.

This clonotype was observed many times. DNA for the CDR3: TGTGCCAGCAGTTTCGGGGGGGTGGTGTCACCCCTCCACTTT. It yields the protein CASSFGGVVSPLHF. The chain joins TRBV12-3 or TRBV12-4 to TRBJ1-6, with D maybe TRBD1 (5 bases). This CDR3 contains 14 residues. Trimming pared 3 bases from V and 10 bases from J, leaving 13 bases between.

The J gene is TRBJ2-7, the V gene TRBV24-1, with D possibly matching TRBD2 (5 bases). CDR1 is KGHDR and CDR2 is SFDVKD in the germline V gene. The CDR3 is 14 amino acids. V lost 3 bases to trimming and J lost 7 bases, with 15 bases between them. The CDR3 coding sequence is TGTGCCACCAGTGATGGCGTGAGGGCTGGGGAGCAGTACTTC. It codes for CATSDGVRAGEQYF.

Ten or more counts support this clonotype. The chain has TRBV7-2 and TRBJ1-4; D is unresolved. The CDR3 runs to 13 residues. Per the germline V gene, CDR1 is SGHTA and CDR2 is FQGNSA. Deletions cut 2 bases from V and 5 bases from J, with 6 bases between. The CDR3 DNA is TGTGCCAGCAGCTTAACAGTGAATGAAAAACTGTTTTTT. This encodes CASSLTVNEKLFF.

This clonotype was counted many times. In nucleotides, the CDR3 is TGTGCCAGTAGTGCCAGGGACGGAACCTACGAGCAGTACTTC. It is translated as CASSARDGTYEQYF. The V and J genes are TRBV19 and TRBJ2-7, with D perhaps matching TRBD1 or TRBD2 (5 bases each). CDR3 size: 14 residues. Germline V gene lookup returns CDR1 LNHDA and CDR2 SQIVND (reference sequence). V lost 5 bases and J lost 2, with 13 bases in between.

The rearrangement links TRBV19 to TRBJ1-1; 7 positions agree with TRBD1. J was trimmed by 3 bases and V by 4 bases; bases with no gene match: 5. This CDR3 comprises 14 residues. Germline V gene sequence: CDR1 LNHDA, CDR2 SQIVND (reference sequence). This CDR3 reads CASSTYRGDTEAFF. DNA for the CDR3: TGTGCCAGTAGTACTTACAGGGGAGACACTGAAGCTTTCTTT. Looking up the rest from reference TRBV19 and TRBJ1-1 gives the full variable domain: DGGITQSPKYLFRKEGQNVTLSCEQNLNHDAMYWYRQDPGQGLRLIYYSQIVNDFQKGDIAEGYSVSREKKESFPLTVTSAQKNPTAFYLCASSTYRGDTEAFFGQGTRLTVV.

The chain joins TRBV10-3 to TRBJ2-7; 7 nucleotides line up with TRBD2. Germline CDR1 reads ENHRY; CDR2 reads SYGVKD. V was clipped by 3 bases and J by 3 bases; unmatched bases: 5. CDR3 length: 14 residues. The CDR3 DNA reads as TGTGCCATCAGTGACGGACTAGGCCACTACGAGCAGTACTTC. Its translation: CAISDGLGHYEQYF.

The V and J genes are TRBV12-3 or TRBV12-4 and TRBJ1-1, with D tentatively TRBD1 (6 bases). V shed 6 bases and J shed 3 bases, with 17 bases lying between them. The CDR3 is 15 residues long. The CDR3 DNA reads TGTGCCAGCAGAAGATACAGGGAGGTCGACACTGAAGCTTTCTTT. Translated, it gives CASRRYREVDTEAFF.

This chain connects TRBV6-1 to TRBJ1-6; maybe TRBD1 (5 bases). V shed 3 bases and J shed 11 bases, with 14 bases lying between them. Germline loops: CDR1 MNHNS, CDR2 SASEGT. This CDR3 is 14 amino acids long. The CDR3 nucleotides are TGTGCCAGCAGTGACGCCGGGACTGGAGCACCCCTCCACTTT. This gives the protein CASSDAGTGAPLHF.

This clonotype occurred a few times. CDR3 in DNA: TGCGCCAGCAGCTTGAACACCTACGAGCAGTACTTC. Amino acids: CASSLNTYEQYF. The V gene is TRBV5-1, the J gene TRBJ2-7; D gene ambiguous. The V end lost 1 base, the J end lost 2 bases, and 4 bases lay between the germline ends. Germline CDR1 reads SGHRS; CDR2 reads YFSETQ. The CDR3 has 12 amino acids.

Regarding this clonotype: At one boundary the junction diverges from the germline segment, which might be a read error. V usage is TRBV7-2 and J usage is TRBJ2-7, with 10 bases identical to TRBD2. This CDR3 has 15 amino acids. Germline V lookup: CDR1 SGHTA, CDR2 FQGNSA. The CDR3 sequence is CANSSGLASSYEQYF. DNA for the CDR3: TGTGCCAACAGCTCGGGACTAGCGAGCTCCTACGAGCAGTACTTC.

For this clonotype: A much larger clone lies a single base off, so this may be a read error. V and J are TRBV2 and TRBJ2-7; D is unresolved. Trimming removed 11 bases at V and 9 bases at J, with 11 bases between. The germline V gene encodes CDR1 SNHLY and CDR2 FYNNEI. The CDR3 length is 9 residues. Here the CDR3 reads CAGPWGQYF. The CDR3 DNA reads TGTGCCGGCCCCTGGGGGCAGTACTTC.

This clonotype was counted many times. The CDR3 DNA follows: TGTGCCAGCAGCTTGGCGGGGCCATTGGACTACGAGCAGTACTTC. Amino acid sequence: CASSLAGPLDYEQYF. The chain combines TRBV7-9 with TRBJ2-7; tentatively, D is TRBD2 (6 bases). The germline V and J ends were trimmed by 3 bases and 3 bases, with 15 bases remaining between them. The CDR3 sequence is 15 residues long. The V gene's germline CDR1 is SEHNR and CDR2 FQNEAQ (reference sequence).

In this sample, this clonotype turned up a few times. The chain uses TRBV5-1 and TRBJ1-1; D possibly corresponds to TRBD1 (5 bases). Deletions cut 4 bases from V and 0 bases from J, with 16 bases between. CDR3 length: 16 amino acids. Germline CDR1 reads SGHRS; CDR2 reads YFSETQ. The CDR3 spells CASSRGRGAMNTEAFF. The CDR3 DNA sequence: TGCGCCAGCAGCCGAGGGAGAGGGGCCATGAACACTGAAGCTTTCTTT.

The genes are TRBV6-1 and TRBJ1-4; 8 bases match TRBD1. Trimming removed 6 bases from V and 8 bases from J; junction bases left unmatched: 8. CDR1 and CDR2 (germline): MNHNS, SASEGT. The CDR3 length is 14 residues. CDR3 coding DNA: TGTGCCAGCAGCTCGACAGGGGTCGGCGAAAAACTGTTTTTT. Residues: CASSSTGVGEKLFF.

CDR3 loop: CASSYDSITTGELFF. The CDR3 nucleotides are TGTGCCAGCAGTTACGACTCTATAACCACCGGGGAGCTGTTTTTT. The chain is built from TRBV6-5 and TRBJ2-2; D uncertain. CDR3 length: 15 residues. CDR1 MNHEY and CDR2 SVGAGI come from the germline V gene. Trimming removed 2 bases from V and 4 bases from J, with 11 bases in between.

The rearrangement uses TRBV20-1 and TRBJ1-5; D call uncertain. Germline CDR1 and CDR2: DFQATT and SNEGSKA (reference sequence). The CDR3 runs 14 residues. Trimming took off 1 base at V and 3 bases at J, with 10 bases between the two ends. CDR3 in DNA: TGCAGTGCTAGAGTGATGGGGTACAATCAGCCCCAGCATTTT. This encodes CSARVMGYNQPQHF.

This clonotype was observed a handful of times. The CDR3: CASSLVAGTVNYGYTF. In DNA, the CDR3 is TGTGCCAGCAGCTTAGTGGCCGGGACAGTCAACTATGGCTACACCTTC. This chain links TRBV7-9 with TRBJ1-2; 7 bases map to TRBD1. CDR1 SEHNR and CDR2 FQNEAQ come from the germline V gene (reference sequence). The CDR3 spans 16 residues. The V and J ends lost 1 base and 2 bases, in that order; junction bases with no gene match: 7. Filled out from reference TRBV7-9 and TRBJ1-2, the complete variable domain reads DTGVSQNPRHKITKRGQNVTFRCDPISEHNRLYWYRQTLGQGPEFLTYFQNEAQLEKSRLLSDRFSAERPKGSFSTLEIQRTEQGDSAMYLCASSLVAGTVNYGYTFGSGTRLTVV.

Many counts were recorded for this clonotype. The chain couples TRBV7-9 to TRBJ2-7; weak D call: TRBD1 (5 bases). The CDR3 has 15 residues. Germline V gene sequence: CDR1 SEHNR, CDR2 FQNEAQ (reference sequence). V gave up 0 bases and J gave up 6 bases, with 15 bases separating them. CDR3: CASSLASGRQGEQYF. CDR3 nucleotides: TGTGCCAGCAGCTTAGCATCAGGTCGGCAGGGCGAGCAGTACTTC.